The clone carrying this T cell receptor beta chain was counted only a few times. The antigen remains undetermined. This record comes from a study of cytomegalovirus exposure and HLA in healthy donors. Study conclusions and caveats: Most observed TCR sequences were rare, whereas some public TCRs were detected in many donors. An analysis that was carried out later associated 15,000 to 20,000 TCR beta sequences with HLA alleles at 0.05 false discovery rate.

Primers included in the PCR were 60 Vbeta and 13 Jbeta primers. Using immunoSEQ multiplex PCR, the repertoire was profiled, and TCRdb retains in-frame clones only, with some absent. The sample lists about 150,000 clones, around four fifths occurring once. The CDR3 contains 12 residues. CDR1 is SQVTM, CDR2 ANQGSEA, per germline. The J segment lost 3 bases and the V segment lost 6 bases, leaving 4 bases of the junction unmatched. The genes are TRBV29-1 and TRBJ2-7, with 8 bases lining up with TRBD1. The sequenced sample was PBMCs. This clonotype originated in a woman between 50 and 59 years old in good health and CMV-seropositive. The CDR3 reads CSVYTGGYEQYF. The CDR3, as DNA: TGCAGCGTCTACACAGGGGGCTACGAGCAGTACTTC.